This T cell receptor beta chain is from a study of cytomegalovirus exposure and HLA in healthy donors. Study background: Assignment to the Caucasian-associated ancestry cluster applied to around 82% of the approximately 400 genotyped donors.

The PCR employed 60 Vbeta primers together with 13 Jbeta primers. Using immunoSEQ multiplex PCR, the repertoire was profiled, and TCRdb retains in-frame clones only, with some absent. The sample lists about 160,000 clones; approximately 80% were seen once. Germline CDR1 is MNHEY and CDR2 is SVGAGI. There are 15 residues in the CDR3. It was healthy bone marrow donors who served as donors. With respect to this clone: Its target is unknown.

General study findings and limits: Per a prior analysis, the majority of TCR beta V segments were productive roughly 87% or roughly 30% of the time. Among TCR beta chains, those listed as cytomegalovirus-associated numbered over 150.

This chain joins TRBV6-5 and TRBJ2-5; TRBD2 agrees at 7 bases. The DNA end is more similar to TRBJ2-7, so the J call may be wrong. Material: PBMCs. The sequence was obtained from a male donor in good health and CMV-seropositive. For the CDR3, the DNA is TGTGCCAGCAGTTACTTGGCTAGCGGTTTCGACGAGCAGTACTTC. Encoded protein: CASSYLASGFDEQYF.